This T cell receptor beta chain was obtained from a study of CD8+CD57+ T cells in acquired aplastic anemia. Notes on the study in general: The study identified almost 30 CD8+ CDR3 sequences shared by patients and controls.

For this clonotype: Its antigen is as yet unknown. The junction departs from germline at one end; a sequencing error may be responsible.

Genomic DNA provided the template from which TCR beta VDJ and CDR3 profiles were obtained. One entry per CDR3 protein results from TCRdb running MiXCR on the reads. Among more than 250,000 distinct CDR3 sequences, 50% to 70% were seen once, and the ten largest hold 8%. This CDR3 region has 15 residues. Germline V gives CDR1 ENHRY, CDR2 SYGVKD. Sequenced: sorted CD4+, CD8+, or CD8+CD57+ T cells (not recorded which) from PBMCs. The clonotype comes from a human donor with severe aplastic anemia or a healthy control (not recorded which). The rearrangement joins TRBV10-3 to TRBJ1-1; TRBD1 matches at 7 bases. This CDR3 reads CAIRAGGARYTEAFF. In nucleotides, the CDR3 is TGTGCCATCAGGGCAGGGGGGGCGAGGTACACTGAAGCTTTCTTC.